This entry concerns a single TCR beta chain. Its antigen is not known. This sample was included in a study of cytomegalovirus exposure and HLA in healthy donors. Study results and caveats: What a later analysis reportedly showed was that an Asian-associated ancestry cluster had fewer N-insertions than the roughly 700-donor mean.

Healthy donors of bone marrow made up the group. The V gene end was trimmed by 3 bases and the J gene end by 7 bases; junction bases not matched to a gene: 6. The CDR3 is 15 residues long. The germline V gene has CDR1 LGHNA and CDR2 YNFKEQ. 13 Jbeta primers and 60 Vbeta primers were used for the PCR. Here immunoSEQ multiplex PCR was the method, and the copy in TCRdb shows in-frame clones only, minus some. The table records 150,000 or so clones, nearly 80% of them present only once. The chain carries TRBV4-2 and TRBJ2-1, with TRBD2 identical over 10 bases. Sequences were obtained from PBMCs. The TCR comes from a woman in her 40s in good health and CMV-seronegative. CDR3: CASSQPGLAVNEQFF. In DNA form, the CDR3 reads TGTGCCAGCAGCCAGCCCGGACTAGCGGTGAATGAGCAGTTCTTC.